The source of this T cell receptor (beta chain) is a study of T cells in Graves' hyperthyroidism and ophthalmopathy. Any patient presenting with uncontrolled infection, other autoimmune disease, pregnancy or lactation was left out. Authors of the study amplified TCR beta CDR3 regions from RNA transcripts. A first-round RT-PCR of the TCR CDR3 used the HTBI primer set. Using its own MiXCR run on the multiplex PCR reads, TCRdb lists one record per CDR3 protein. The data contain hundreds of thousands of distinct CDR3 sequences, more than 15% of them singletons. CDR1 and CDR2 (germline): SGHTA, FQGTGA. Trimming removed 0 bases from V and 5 bases from J, with 14 bases in between. This CDR3 has 16 amino acids.

Sequencing was carried out using blood. The chain has TRBV7-3 and TRBJ1-3; D gene uncertain. This receptor was taken from a woman between 40 and 55 years old with Graves' ophthalmopathy. The CDR3 DNA reads TGTGCCAGCAGCTTAACTGTCGGGGAAGGTAGAAACACCATATATTTT. Residues: CASSLTVGEGRNTIYF.